These T cell receptor beta chains were read from a single sample in a study of shared clonotypes between healthy human individuals. Clones were read by immunoSEQ multiplex PCR, and TCRdb kept only the in-frame ones, dropping some. Of 1,500,000 or so clones in the sample, about 98.5% were seen once. Input material: naive CD4+ T cells sorted from blood. The source of these receptors is a man in his thirties or forties in good health. Both conserved end residues are part of each CDR3. D genes are given only for firm matches. Some rows have no size entry. The others give once, few or many, or a class for an expanded clone.

CDR3aa: CASSREGQGAFEAFF; CDR3nt: TGCGCCAGCAGCCGTGAGGGGCAGGGGGCATTTGAAGCTTTCTTT; abundance: once; v_gene: TRBV4-1; j_gene: TRBJ1-1; d_gene: TRBD1
CDR3aa: CASTPSRGVYNEQFF; CDR3nt: TGTGCCAGCACCCCTTCCCGGGGAGTTTACAATGAGCAGTTCTTC; abundance: -; v_gene: TRBV28; j_gene: TRBJ2-1; d_gene: -
CDR3aa: CASSPGQVPYEQYF; CDR3nt: TGTGCCAGCAGTCCGGGACAAGTACCCTACGAGCAGTACTTC; abundance: -; v_gene: TRBV28; j_gene: TRBJ2-7; d_gene: -
CDR3aa: CASSLVFAGGGEQFF; CDR3nt: TGTGCCAGCAGCTTAGTCTTTGCGGGGGGAGGTGAGCAGTTCTTC; abundance: -; v_gene: TRBV11-2; j_gene: TRBJ2-1; d_gene: TRBD2
CDR3aa: CASSATDRGRNIQYF; CDR3nt: TGTGCCAGTAGTGCCACCGACAGGGGCAGAAACATTCAGTACTTC; abundance: once; v_gene: TRBV19; j_gene: TRBJ2-4; d_gene: TRBD1
CDR3aa: CASSLVGSGRLPEQFF; CDR3nt: TGCGCCAGCAGCTTGGTCGGTAGCGGGAGACTCCCGGAGCAGTTCTTC; abundance: -; v_gene: TRBV5-1; j_gene: TRBJ2-1; d_gene: TRBD2
CDR3aa: CASSLRLAGEGEQYF; CDR3nt: TGTGCCAGCAGTCTCCGACTAGCGGGAGAGGGCGAGCAGTACTTC; abundance: -; v_gene: TRBV6-1; j_gene: TRBJ2-7; d_gene: TRBD2
CDR3aa: CASTPGTSGTYEQYF; CDR3nt: TGTGCCAGCACCCCAGGGACTAGCGGGACCTACGAGCAGTACTTC; abundance: -; v_gene: TRBV9; j_gene: TRBJ2-7; d_gene: TRBD2
CDR3aa: CSVVGGQGASSGYEQYF; CDR3nt: TGCAGCGTTGTTGGGGGACAGGGGGCCAGTTCGGGCTACGAGCAGTACTTC; abundance: -; v_gene: TRBV29-1; j_gene: TRBJ2-7; d_gene: TRBD1
CDR3aa: CASSLEGLAETQYF; CDR3nt: TGTGCCAGCAGCCTCGAGGGACTAGCGGAGACCCAGTACTTC; abundance: -; v_gene: TRBV5-5; j_gene: TRBJ2-5; d_gene: TRBD2
CDR3aa: CASRGQGGQYF; CDR3nt: TGTGCCAGCAGGGGACAGGGGGGGCAGTACTTC; abundance: -; v_gene: TRBV28; j_gene: TRBJ2-7; d_gene: TRBD1
CDR3aa: CASSATGSTDTQYF; CDR3nt: TGTGCCAGCAGCGCCACAGGGAGCACAGATACGCAGTATTTT; abundance: -; v_gene: TRBV7-3; j_gene: TRBJ2-3; d_gene: -
CDR3aa: CASSPRRGNQPQHF; CDR3nt: TGTGCCAGCTCACCACGGAGGGGCAATCAGCCCCAGCATTTT; abundance: once; v_gene: TRBV18; j_gene: TRBJ1-5; d_gene: -
CDR3aa: CASSELASGANVLTF; CDR3nt: TGTGCCAGCAGTGAACTAGCCTCTGGGGCCAACGTCCTGACTTTC; abundance: once; v_gene: TRBV28; j_gene: TRBJ2-6; d_gene: -
CDR3aa: CASSLGSYYNEQFF; CDR3nt: TGCGCCAGCAGCCTGGGGTCATACTACAATGAGCAGTTCTTC; abundance: once; v_gene: TRBV4-3; j_gene: TRBJ2-1; d_gene: -
CDR3aa: CAWSPFGADTQYF; CDR3nt: TGTGCCTGGAGTCCCTTCGGAGCGGATACGCAGTATTTT; abundance: -; v_gene: TRBV30; j_gene: TRBJ2-3; d_gene: -
CDR3aa: CASTFNPSGANVLTF; CDR3nt: TGTGCCAGCACATTCAATCCCTCTGGGGCCAACGTCCTGACTTTC; abundance: -; v_gene: TRBV27; j_gene: TRBJ2-6; d_gene: -
CDR3aa: CASSLLANNEKLFF; CDR3nt: TGCGCCAGCAGCTTGTTGGCTAATAATGAAAAACTGTTTTTT; abundance: -; v_gene: TRBV5-1; j_gene: TRBJ1-4; d_gene: -
CDR3aa: CATSSLAVAPDTQYF; CDR3nt: TGTGCCACCAGCAGCCTAGCGGTAGCCCCAGATACGCAGTATTTT; abundance: -; v_gene: TRBV15; j_gene: TRBJ2-3; d_gene: TRBD2
CDR3aa: CASSDGGLSYEQYF; CDR3nt: TGTGCCAGCAGTGATGGGGGGTTATCCTACGAGCAGTACTTC; abundance: -; v_gene: TRBV2; j_gene: TRBJ2-7; d_gene: -